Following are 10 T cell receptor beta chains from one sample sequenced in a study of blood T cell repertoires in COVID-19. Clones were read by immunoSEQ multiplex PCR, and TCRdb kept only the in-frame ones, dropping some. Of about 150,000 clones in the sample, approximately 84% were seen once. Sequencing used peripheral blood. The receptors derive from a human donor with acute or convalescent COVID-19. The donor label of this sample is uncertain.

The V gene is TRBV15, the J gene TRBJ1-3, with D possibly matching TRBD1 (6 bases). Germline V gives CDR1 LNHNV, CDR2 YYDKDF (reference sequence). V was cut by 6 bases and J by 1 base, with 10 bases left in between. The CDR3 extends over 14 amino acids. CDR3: CATRTTGSGNTIYF. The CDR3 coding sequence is TGTGCCACCAGGACGACAGGATCTGGAAACACCATATATTTT.

The CDR3 DNA follows: TGCGCCAGCAGCTTGGGACAGTCCTACGAGCAGTACTTC. It translates to CASSLGQSYEQYF. The rearrangement links TRBV5-1 to TRBJ2-7; possibly TRBD1 for D (5 bases). The germline CDR1 and CDR2 sequences are SGHRS and YFSETQ. Trimming removed 0 bases at V and 1 base at J, with 5 bases between. The CDR3 runs 13 residues.

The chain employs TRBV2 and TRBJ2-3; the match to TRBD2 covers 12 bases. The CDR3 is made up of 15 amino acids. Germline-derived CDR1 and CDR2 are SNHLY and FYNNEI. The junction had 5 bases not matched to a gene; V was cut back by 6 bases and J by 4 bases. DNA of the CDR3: TGTGCCAGCAGCCCAACTAGCGGGGGGTCAGATACGCAGTATTTT. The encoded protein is CASSPTSGGSDTQYF.

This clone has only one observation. The CDR3 protein is CASSVDGDTQYF. DNA for the CDR3: TGTGCCAGCAGCGTAGACGGAGATACGCAGTATTTT. This chain links TRBV9 with TRBJ2-3; D gene uncertain. Germline CDR1 SGDLS, CDR2 YYNGEE. The V gene lost 0 bases and the J gene lost 5 bases, with 4 bases spanning the gap. The CDR3 spans 12 residues.

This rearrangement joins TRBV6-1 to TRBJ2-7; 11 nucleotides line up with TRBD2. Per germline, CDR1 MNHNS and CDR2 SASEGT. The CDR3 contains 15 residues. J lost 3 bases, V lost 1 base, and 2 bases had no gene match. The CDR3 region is CASSEVLAGVYEQYF. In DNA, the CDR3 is TGTGCCAGCAGTGAAGTACTAGCGGGGGTCTACGAGCAGTACTTC.

DNA for the CDR3: TGTGCCAGTAGTACTAGCGGGTTGACGCAGTATTTT. Amino acids: CASSTSGLTQYF. This rearrangement joins TRBV19 to TRBJ2-3, with 8 bases lining up with TRBD2. The CDR3 loop spans 12 amino acids. The V gene's germline CDR1 is LNHDA and CDR2 SQIVND (reference sequence). With V trimmed by 4 bases and J by 9 bases, 3 bases remained unmatched.

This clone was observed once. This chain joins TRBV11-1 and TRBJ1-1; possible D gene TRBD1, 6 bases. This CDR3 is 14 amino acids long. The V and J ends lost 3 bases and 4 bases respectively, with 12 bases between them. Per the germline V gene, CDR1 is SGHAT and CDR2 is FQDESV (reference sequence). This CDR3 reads CASSFPGAITEAFF. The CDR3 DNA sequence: TGTGCCAGCAGCTTCCCAGGGGCTATCACTGAAGCTTTCTTT.

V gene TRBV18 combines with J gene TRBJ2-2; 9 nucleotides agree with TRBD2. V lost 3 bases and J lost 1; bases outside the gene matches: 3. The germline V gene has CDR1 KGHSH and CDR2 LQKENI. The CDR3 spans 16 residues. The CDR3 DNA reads TGTGCCAGCTCACCCTCACTAGCGGGGAACACCGGGGAGCTGTTTTTT. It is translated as CASSPSLAGNTGELFF. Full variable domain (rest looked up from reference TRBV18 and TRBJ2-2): NAGVMQNPRHLVRRRGQEARLRCSPMKGHSHVYWYRQLPEEGLKFMVYLQKENIIDESGMPKERFSAEFPKEGPSILRIQQVVRGDSAAYFCASSPSLAGNTGELFFGEGSRLTVL.

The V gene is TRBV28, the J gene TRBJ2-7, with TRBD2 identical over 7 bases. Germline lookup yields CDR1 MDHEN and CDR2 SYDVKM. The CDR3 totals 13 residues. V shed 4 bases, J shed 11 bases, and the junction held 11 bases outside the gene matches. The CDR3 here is CASSSPSGGSKYV. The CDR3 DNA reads TGTGCCAGCAGTTCTCCGAGTGGCGGGAGCAAGTACGTC.

The CDR3 loop reads CASSRGQETYEQYF. In nucleotides, the CDR3 is TGTGCCAGCAGCCGCGGACAGGAGACCTACGAGCAGTACTTC. V and J are TRBV5-4 and TRBJ2-7; 7 bases map to TRBD1. This CDR3 is 14 amino acids long. J gave up 2 bases and V 4 bases, and 6 bases lay outside the gene matches. Germline V gives CDR1 SGHNT, CDR2 YYREEE (reference sequence).